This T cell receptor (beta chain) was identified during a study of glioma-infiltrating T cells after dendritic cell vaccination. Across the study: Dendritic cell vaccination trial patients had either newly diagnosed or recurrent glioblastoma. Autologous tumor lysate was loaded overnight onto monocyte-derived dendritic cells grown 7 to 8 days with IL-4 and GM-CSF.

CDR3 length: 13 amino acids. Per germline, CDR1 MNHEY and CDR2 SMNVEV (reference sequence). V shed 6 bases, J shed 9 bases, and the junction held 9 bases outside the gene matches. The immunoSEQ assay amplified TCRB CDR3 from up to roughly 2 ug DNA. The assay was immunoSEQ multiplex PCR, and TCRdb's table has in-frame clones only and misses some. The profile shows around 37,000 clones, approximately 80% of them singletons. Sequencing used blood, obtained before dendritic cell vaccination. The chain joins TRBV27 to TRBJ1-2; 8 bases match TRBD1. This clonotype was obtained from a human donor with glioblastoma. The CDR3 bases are TGTGCCAGCAGCCCTACTAGACAGGGGAGCTACACCTTC. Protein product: CASSPTRQGSYTF.